Reported below is one TCR beta chain. These data come from a study of T-cell reconstitution after alpha-beta-depleted transplantation in children. The authors prepared the TCRbeta library with unique molecular identifiers. MiXCR, run by TCRdb on the PCR reads, gives a single entry per CDR3 protein. This sample has about 400,000 distinct CDR3 sequences; roughly 15% occur once, and the top ten carry over 3.5%. Germline V gene lookup returns CDR1 DFQATT and CDR2 SNEGSKA (reference sequence). The V and J ends lost 3 bases and 5 bases, in that order; junction bases with no gene match: 8. This CDR3 spans 15 amino acids.

The sequence came from a human donor who donated a stem cell graft to a child with Fanconi anemia. The sequences come from PBMCs, collected from the stem cell graft. The chain recombines TRBV20-1 with TRBJ2-3; 10 bases are a match to TRBD2. DNA of the CDR3: TGCAGTGCTAGCCTCACTAGCGGGGACATAGATACGCAGTATTTT. Its translation is CSASLTSGDIDTQYF.